One and the same sample provided the 16 T cell receptor beta chains below, sequenced in a study of beta chain features in type 1 diabetes. Reverse transcribing all isolated RNA meant expressed TCRB transcripts were sequenced. The data were produced by immunoSEQ multiplex PCR, yet TCRdb's version contains in-frame clones alone and is incomplete. The profile covers about 160,000 clones, with about 8.5% appearing a single time and 0.55% to 0.65% taken by the ten largest. Sequenced: central memory CD4+ T cells from blood. The source of these receptors is a man aged 18 to 30 in good health.

This clone was counted ten times or more. The rearrangement links TRBV7-9 to TRBJ2-5; 12 bases fit TRBD1. The CDR3 has 15 residues. With 5 bases clipped from V and 4 bases from J, the junction kept 5 bases outside the gene matches. CDR1 SEHNR and CDR2 FQNEAQ come from the germline V gene (reference sequence). CDR3 in DNA: TGTGCCAGCAGCCTCTGGGACAGGGGGCGAGAGACCCAGTACTTC. The encoded protein is CASSLWDRGRETQYF.

V is TRBV14 and J is TRBJ1-1, with D uncertain. Trimming shortened V by 3 bases and J by 8 bases, and 16 bases separated the two germline ends. The CDR3 covers 14 residues. Germline V lookup: CDR1 SGHDN, CDR2 FVKESK. The CDR3 DNA follows: TGTGCCAGCAGCCAGGAGTCGATGCCTGTCGAAGCTTTCTTT. Its protein product is CASSQESMPVEAFF.

This clone was recorded many times. This chain links TRBV29-1 with TRBJ2-7, with a tentative D call TRBD1 (6 bases). The CDR3 is 14 amino acids. Germline V gene lookup returns CDR1 SQVTM and CDR2 ANQGSEA. V dropped 4 bases and J dropped 6 bases, with 19 bases sitting between them. This chain's CDR3 is CSVGTGQGVGEQYF. CDR3 nucleotides: TGCAGCGTTGGTACGGGACAAGGGGTGGGCGAGCAGTACTTC.

The chain joins TRBV6-6 to TRBJ1-2; maybe TRBD1 (6 bases). CDR1 is MNHNY, CDR2 SVGAGI, per germline (reference sequence). With 6 bases removed from V and 7 bases from J, the gap between germline ends came to 15 bases. This CDR3 comprises 13 residues. The CDR3 DNA follows: TGTGCCAGCAGCTCACAGGGTGGGCTTGGCTACACCTTC. Its translation: CASSSQGGLGYTF.

The chain uses TRBV9 and TRBJ2-7, with D tentatively TRBD2 (5 bases). CDR3 size: 14 residues. V lost 2 bases to trimming and J lost 1 base, with 10 bases between them. The germline V gene has CDR1 SGDLS and CDR2 YYNGEE. The CDR3 DNA follows: TGTGCCAGCAGCGTTAGGTGGGAGTCCTACGAGCAGTACTTC. Protein sequence: CASSVRWESYEQYF.

This clone was recorded many times. The chain carries TRBV7-9 and TRBJ1-1; no clear D. The CDR3 is 12 residues long. The V gene's germline CDR1 is SEHNR and CDR2 FQNEAQ (reference sequence). V was trimmed by 1 base and J by 10 bases, leaving 10 bases between them. CDR3 sequence (DNA): TGTGCCAGCAGCTTAGTCGAGGGTACAGCTTTCTTT. Its protein is CASSLVEGTAFF.

This clone was seen only a few times. V is TRBV7-2 and J is TRBJ1-1; TRBD1 matches at 9 bases. The CDR3 is made up of 15 amino acids. Germline V gives CDR1 SGHTA, CDR2 FQGNSA. Losses at the gene ends were 5 bases for V and 8 bases for J; bases not matched to a gene: 12. CDR3 in amino acids: CASSHRTGDGREAFF. The CDR3 DNA reads as TGTGCCAGCAGCCACCGGACAGGGGATGGCCGGGAAGCTTTCTTT.

The rearrangement joins TRBV29-1 to TRBJ1-4; maybe TRBD1 (5 bases). Germline loops: CDR1 SQVTM, CDR2 ANQGSEA. There are 15 residues in the CDR3. V gave up 0 bases and J gave up 3 bases, with 11 bases separating them. DNA of the CDR3: TGCAGCGTTGAAGATCGTGCAGGGCCTAATGAAAAACTGTTTTTT. Translated: CSVEDRAGPNEKLFF.

This clone was observed a handful of times. The CDR3 coding sequence is TGCGCCAGCAGCCAGGCGGATCGGACAGGCTACACCTTC. Its protein is CASSQADRTGYTF. The J gene is TRBJ1-2, the V gene TRBV4-1; perhaps TRBD1 as D (5 bases). The CDR3 runs 13 residues. Germline V gives CDR1 MGHRA, CDR2 YSYEKL. V was shortened by 3 bases and J by 8 bases, with 13 bases between the two germline ends.

There are a few counts of this clone. The junction shows a germline mismatch at one end, possibly a read error. This chain connects TRBV7-2 to TRBJ2-1, with 8 bases lining up with TRBD1. The CDR3 runs 14 residues. The germline gives CDR1 SGHTA, CDR2 FQGNSA. CDR3 protein: CASSPPYTRDRRVF. The CDR3 region has the DNA TGTGCCAGCAGCCCGCCCTATACCCGGGACAGGCGGGTCTTC. The full variable domain, with the rest looked up from reference TRBV7-2 and TRBJ2-1, is GAGVSQSPSNKVTEKGKDVELRCDPISGHTALYWYRQSLGQGLEFLIYFQGNSAPDKSGLPSDRFSAERTGGSVSTLTIQRTQQEDSAVYLCASSPPYTRDRRVFGPGTRLTVL.

The chain recombines TRBV5-6 with TRBJ2-2; the D is unclear. V lost 3 bases and J lost 8, with 11 bases in between. Germline CDR1 reads SGHDT; CDR2 reads YYEEEE. CDR3 size: 13 residues. In DNA, the CDR3 is TGTGCCAGCAGCTCACGGTGGGCAGGGGAGCTGTTTTTT. It is translated as CASSSRWAGELFF.

Ten or more counts support this clone. The J gene is TRBJ1-5, the V gene TRBV18, with D possibly matching TRBD1 (5 bases). Trimming removed 2 bases at V and 5 bases at J, with 7 bases between. The V gene's germline CDR1 is KGHSH and CDR2 LQKENI. This CDR3 spans 13 amino acids. The CDR3 sequence is CASSPGADQPQHF. The CDR3 DNA follows: TGTGCCAGCTCACCAGGGGCCGATCAGCCCCAGCATTTT.

This clone was seen only a few times. This chain connects TRBV7-2 to TRBJ2-3; possibly TRBD2 for D (5 bases). With 6 bases removed from V and 4 bases from J, the gap between germline ends came to 17 bases. Germline V gene lookup returns CDR1 SGHTA and CDR2 FQGNSA. This CDR3 comprises 15 residues. The CDR3 nucleotides read TGTGCCAGCAGACAAGGCGGGTTTTCCGCAGATACGCAGTATTTT. This sequence encodes CASRQGGFSADTQYF.

This clone turned up a few times. The chain recombines TRBV6-1 with TRBJ1-2, with D perhaps TRBD1 (6 bases). The CDR3 is 15 residues long. Germline V gene lookup returns CDR1 MNHNS and CDR2 SASEGT. Trimming shortened V by 0 bases and J by 3 bases, and 11 bases separated the two germline ends. The CDR3 is CASSEAWTADYGYTF. The CDR3 nucleotides are TGTGCCAGCAGTGAAGCTTGGACAGCCGACTATGGCTACACCTTC.

This clone turned up a few times. The rearrangement joins TRBV2 to TRBJ2-6; D may be TRBD2 (5 bases). The length of the CDR3 is 15 residues. Germline V gene lookup returns CDR1 SNHLY and CDR2 FYNNEI. Trimming removed 5 bases at V and 0 bases at J, with 8 bases between. Written as DNA, the CDR3 is TGTGCCAGCAGTCGAGGGCACTCTGGGGCCAACGTCCTGACTTTC. It yields the protein CASSRGHSGANVLTF.

The CDR3 coding sequence is TGTGCCTGGAGTGTTAGAGGGACAGGGGTTAGGGAGCAGTACTTC. It is translated as CAWSVRGTGVREQYF. The chain carries TRBV30 and TRBJ2-7; 10 bases agree with TRBD1. CDR1 is GTSNPN and CDR2 is SVGIG in the germline V gene (reference sequence). The trim removed 0 bases at V and 7 bases at J, leaving 9 bases unmatched. The CDR3 length is 15 residues.